This T cell receptor beta chain appears in the sequencing data of a study of shared clonotypes between healthy human individuals. Overall study context: For every donor, three CD4 naive, three CD4 memory, two CD8 naive and one CD8 memory plates were used.

TCRdb keeps only in-frame clones here, not all; method: immunoSEQ multiplex PCR. The sample carries about 2.4 million clones, 90% to 95% recorded once. The CDR3 has 15 amino acids. Trimming cost V 2 bases and J 2 bases; bases outside gene matches: 6. Germline CDR1 SGHTA, CDR2 FQGTGA. Regarding this clone: The same CDR3 also results from other DNA sequences found in this sample.

The material sequenced was naive CD4+ T cells from PBMCs. The subset is: CD45RA+ positively selected. The chain recombines TRBV7-3 with TRBJ2-7; TRBD2 aligns across 7 bases. The receptor comes from a man aged 18 to 30 in good health. Some clones in this sample may be carry-over from other donors' samples. The CDR3 reads CASSLASGGTYEQYF. Written as DNA, the CDR3 is TGTGCCAGCAGCTTAGCTTCGGGAGGCACCTACGAGCAGTACTTC.